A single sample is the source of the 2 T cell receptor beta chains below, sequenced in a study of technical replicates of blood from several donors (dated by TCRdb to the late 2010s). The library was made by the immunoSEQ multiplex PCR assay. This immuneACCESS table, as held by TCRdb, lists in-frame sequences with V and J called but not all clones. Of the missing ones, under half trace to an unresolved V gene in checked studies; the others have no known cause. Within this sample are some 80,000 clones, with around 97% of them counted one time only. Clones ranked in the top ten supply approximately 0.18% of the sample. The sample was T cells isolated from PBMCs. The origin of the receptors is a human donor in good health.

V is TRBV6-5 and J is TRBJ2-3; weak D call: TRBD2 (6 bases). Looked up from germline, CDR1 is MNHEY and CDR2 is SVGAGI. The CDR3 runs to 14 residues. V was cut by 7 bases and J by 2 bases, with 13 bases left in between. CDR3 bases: TGTGCCAGCACCCCAGGAGGGATCACAGATACGCAGTATTTT. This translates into CASTPGGITDTQYF.

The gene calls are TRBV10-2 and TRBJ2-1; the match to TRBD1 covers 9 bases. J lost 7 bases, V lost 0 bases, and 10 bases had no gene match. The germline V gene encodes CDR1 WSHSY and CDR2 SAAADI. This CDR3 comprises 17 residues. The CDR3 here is CASSESVRDRAFNEQFF. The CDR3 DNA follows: TGCGCCAGCAGTGAGTCTGTAAGGGACAGGGCATTTAATGAGCAGTTCTTC.